These 26 T cell receptor beta chains were all obtained from the same sample, sequenced in a study of T cell repertoires in cytomegalovirus infection (dated by TCRdb to between 2017 and 2020). TCRdb shows the sequencer as Illumina HiSeq 1500. TCRdb reanalyzed the raw reads on its own, using fastp at Q25 for trimming and MiXCR for clone calling, and kept in-frame beta chains. Every CDR3 protein is listed once, alongside the most common genes and DNA of its rows. The sample yields just over 300,000 distinct CDR3 sequences; 15% to 20% were counted once. 9.5% to 15% of the sample is in the top ten clones. The sequenced sample consisted of PBMCs. These receptors came from a human donor in good health (CMV status not recorded). Some clones in this sample may be carry-over from other donors' samples.

This clonotype was seen ten or more times. The chain is built from TRBV6-2 or TRBV6-3 and TRBJ1-1; 10 bases are shared with TRBD1. Germline CDR1 and CDR2: MNHEY and SVGEGT. Losses at the gene ends were 4 bases for V and 4 bases for J; bases not matched to a gene: 3. The CDR3 has 14 amino acids. DNA for the CDR3: TGTGCCAGCAGTTGGACAGGGGGTAGCACTGAAGCTTTCTTT. Translating it yields CASSWTGGSTEAFF.

This clonotype was picked up many times. DNA for the CDR3: TGTGCCATATCGGACAGTTCCTACGAGCAGTACTTC. Amino acids: CAISDSSYEQYF. The chain recombines TRBV10-3 with TRBJ2-7; D is perhaps TRBD1 (6 bases). The germline gives CDR1 ENHRY, CDR2 SYGVKD. Trimming pared 9 bases from V and 1 base from J, leaving 10 bases between. The CDR3 runs to 12 residues.

CDR3 bases: TGTGCCATCAGTGAGTCTAAGGGACTAGCGGGCCCTAGCACAGATACGCAGTATTTT. This gives the protein CAISESKGLAGPSTDTQYF. The rearrangement links TRBV10-3 to TRBJ2-3; 12 positions match TRBD2. V lost 0 bases, J lost 0 bases, and 7 bases stayed unmatched. CDR3 length: 19 residues. The germline CDR1 and CDR2 sequences are ENHRY and SYGVKD.

This clonotype has more than one count but fewer than ten. The CDR3: CASSSIAGAYNEQFF. The CDR3 DNA sequence: TGTGCCAGCAGCTCAATAGCGGGGGCCTACAATGAGCAGTTCTTC. This sequence joins TRBV6-1 and TRBJ2-1, with 9 bases that match TRBD2. Germline V gives CDR1 MNHNS, CDR2 SASEGT. The CDR3 totals 15 residues. V trimming: 6 bases; J trimming: 2 bases; junction bases outside the gene matches: 5.

This clonotype was seen a few times. The V and J genes are TRBV20-1 and TRBJ2-1; D is unclear. CDR3 length equals 11 residues. Trimming took 0 bases from V and 6 from J, leaving 3 bases between them. CDR1 is DFQATT and CDR2 is SNEGSKA in the germline V gene (reference sequence). Here the CDR3 reads CSARESNEQFF. Here the CDR3 DNA reads TGCAGTGCTAGAGAATCCAATGAGCAGTTCTTC.

This clonotype occurred many times. The J gene is TRBJ1-1, the V gene TRBV7-2; D might be TRBD1 (6 bases). CDR1 is SGHTA and CDR2 is FQGNSA in the germline V gene. The CDR3 contains 13 residues. V was trimmed by 8 bases and J by 2 bases, leaving 12 bases between them. CDR3 bases: TGTGCCAGCGTGCCGGGACACAACACTGAAGCTTTCTTT. The encoded protein is CASVPGHNTEAFF.

The CDR3 nucleotides read TGTGCCAGCAGTTTTAGGTTGAACTACCTCCCCATTTCACCCCTCCACTTT. Amino acid sequence: CASSFRLNYLPISPLHF. This rearrangement joins TRBV27 to TRBJ1-6; no clear D gene. This CDR3 spans 17 amino acids. Trimming removed 3 bases at V and 9 bases at J, with 21 bases between. Germline V CDR1 and CDR2: MNHEY, SMNVEV (reference sequence).

This clonotype was found many times. The genes are TRBV7-2 and TRBJ1-2; D unresolved. Germline loops: CDR1 SGHTA, CDR2 FQGNSA. The CDR3 runs to 16 residues. With 0 bases removed from V and 4 bases from J, the gap between germline ends came to 15 bases. CDR3: CASSLATSSSPYGYTF. CDR3 sequence (DNA): TGTGCCAGCAGCTTAGCCACTTCTTCCTCCCCCTATGGCTACACCTTC.

The chain couples TRBV2 to TRBJ2-5, with D maybe TRBD2 (5 bases). Germline assignment: CDR1 SNHLY and CDR2 FYNNEI. The length of the CDR3 is 13 residues. V gave up 3 bases and J gave up 7 bases, with 12 bases separating them. CDR3 in amino acids: CASSDSRAGTQYF. The CDR3 nucleotides read TGTGCCAGCAGTGACTCTCGGGCGGGGACCCAGTACTTC.

The chain carries TRBV12-3 or TRBV12-4 and TRBJ2-2; TRBD2 agrees at 14 bases. The CDR3 sequence is 16 residues long. The V gene end was trimmed by 6 bases and the J gene end by 6 bases; junction bases not matched to a gene: 6. The CDR3 nucleotides read TGTGCCAGCAGACCCGGGACTAGCGGGGGTCCCGGGGAGCTGTTTTTT. This translates into CASRPGTSGGPGELFF.

This clonotype was found a few times. The V and J genes are TRBV12-5 and TRBJ2-1; D is unresolved. The V and J ends lost 2 bases and 6 bases respectively, with 11 bases between them. Germline loops: CDR1 LGHNT, CDR2 FRNRAP. The CDR3 covers 14 residues. The CDR3 protein is CASGLHPGLNEQFF. The CDR3 region has the DNA TGTGCTAGTGGTTTGCATCCCGGGCTCAATGAGCAGTTCTTC.

This clonotype was counted at least ten times. The chain uses TRBV5-1 and TRBJ2-1; weak D call: TRBD2 (6 bases). Trimming left V 5 bases short and J 6 bases short, with 18 bases between. The germline gives CDR1 SGHRS, CDR2 YFSETQ. The CDR3 is made up of 15 amino acids. The CDR3 loop is CASRPTSTASNEQFF. CDR3 sequence (DNA): TGCGCCAGCAGGCCCACTAGCACGGCATCCAATGAGCAGTTCTTC.

This clonotype was recorded at least ten times. V and J are TRBV7-2 and TRBJ2-4; D gene ambiguous. V lost 1 base and J 0 bases, leaving 10 bases between the germline ends. CDR1 SGHTA and CDR2 FQGNSA come from the germline V gene. CDR3 size: 16 residues. CDR3 amino acids: CASSLDSSLAKNIQYF. CDR3 DNA sequence: TGTGCCAGCAGCTTAGATTCAAGTTTAGCCAAAAACATTCAGTACTTC.

This clonotype occurred many times. This sequence joins TRBV4-2 and TRBJ2-1; 11 nucleotides align to TRBD2. The V and J ends lost 3 bases and 3 bases, in that order; junction bases with no gene match: 4. CDR1 and CDR2 from the germline V gene are LGHNA and YNFKEQ. The CDR3 sequence is 16 residues long. The CDR3 here is CASSHVAGGLYNEQFF. The CDR3 DNA reads as TGTGCCAGCAGCCATGTAGCGGGGGGGCTCTACAATGAGCAGTTCTTC.

This clonotype has a count of ten or more. The chain couples TRBV12-3 or TRBV12-4 to TRBJ1-5, with no clear D. CDR3 size: 12 residues. V lost 7 bases, J lost 6 bases, and 10 bases lay in between. CDR3 in amino acids: CASNTRAQPQHF. CDR3 nucleotides: TGTGCCAGCAATACTAGGGCTCAGCCCCAGCATTTT.

The chain uses TRBV4-1 and TRBJ1-4; D not resolved. The CDR3 has 15 amino acids. The germline V gene has CDR1 MGHRA and CDR2 YSYEKL. The V and J ends lost 4 bases and 7 bases respectively, with 16 bases between them. CDR3 sequence (DNA): TGCGCCAGCAGCCGAACACTTCGAGGAGGTGAAAAACTGTTTTTT. Protein product: CASSRTLRGGEKLFF.

This clonotype was found a few times. The chain carries TRBV2 and TRBJ2-6; possibly TRBD1 or TRBD2 for D (6 bases each). From germline, CDR1 is SNHLY and CDR2 FYNNEI. V was shortened by 4 bases and J by 0 bases, with 13 bases between the two germline ends. This CDR3 has 17 amino acids. The CDR3 reads CASSAGAGRSGANVLTF. The CDR3 DNA reads as TGTGCCAGCAGTGCGGGGGCAGGCCGCTCTGGGGCCAACGTCCTGACTTTC.

This clonotype was detected only a few times. The chain carries TRBV28 and TRBJ1-4; D gene unclear. The CDR3 covers 15 residues. CDR1 is MDHEN, CDR2 SYDVKM, per germline. Trimming removed 6 bases from V and 8 bases from J, with 19 bases in between. DNA for the CDR3: TGTGCCAGCAGCCCTCGGCTGGGTGTCGGGGAAAAACTGTTTTTT. Translated: CASSPRLGVGEKLFF. The whole variable domain, remainder taken from reference TRBV28 and TRBJ1-4, is DVKVTQSSRYLVKRTGEKVFLECVQDMDHENMFWYRQDPGLGLRLIYFSYDVKMKEKGDIPEGYSVSREKKERFSLILESASTNQTSMYLCASSPRLGVGEKLFFGSGTQLSVL.

This clonotype was detected a few times. The J gene is TRBJ2-7, the V gene TRBV6-1; possible D gene TRBD2, 6 bases. The CDR3 is 13 amino acids. The V end was cut by 5 bases, the J end by 6 bases, with 14 bases between. Germline V gene sequence: CDR1 MNHNS, CDR2 SASEGT. CDR3 region: CASSPGTLREQYF. The CDR3 DNA is TGTGCCAGCAGTCCCGGGACTTTACGCGAGCAGTACTTC.

V is TRBV15 and J is TRBJ2-2; 12 bases are shared with TRBD2. The CDR3 is 19 amino acids. Germline V CDR1 and CDR2: LNHNV, YYDKDF (reference sequence). With V trimmed by 5 bases and J by 3 bases, 13 bases remained unmatched. CDR3 DNA: TGTGCCACCAGCCCTCGGAGGCCTAGCGGGGGGGTTTACACCGGGGAGCTGTTTTTT. Translating gives CATSPRRPSGGVYTGELFF.

In this sample, this clonotype turned up a few times. The J gene is TRBJ1-3, the V gene TRBV6-5; D ambiguous. Germline CDR1 and CDR2: MNHEY and SVGAGI. The ends were cut back, 8 bases at V and 0 bases at J, with 8 bases in the middle. This CDR3 has 13 residues. The CDR3 coding sequence is TGTGCCAGCTCCGTGATCTCTGGAAACACCATATATTTT. Encoded protein: CASSVISGNTIYF.

This clonotype was picked up many times. This rearrangement joins TRBV15 to TRBJ1-6; no clear D. Trimming stripped 3 bases from V and 12 bases from J, with 15 bases between. Germline-derived CDR1 and CDR2 are LNHNV and YYDKDF (reference sequence). This CDR3 spans 14 amino acids. This CDR3 reads CATSRGHPGGPLHF. The DNA of the CDR3 is TGTGCCACCAGCAGGGGTCACCCTGGTGGACCCCTCCACTTT.

This chain uses TRBV10-3 with TRBJ2-6, with D maybe TRBD1 (6 bases). Germline V gene sequence: CDR1 ENHRY, CDR2 SYGVKD. The CDR3 length is 15 residues. With 6 bases removed from V and 0 bases from J, the gap between germline ends came to 9 bases. For the CDR3, the DNA is TGTGCCATCAGAACAGGGAGCTCTGGGGCCAACGTCCTGACTTTC. Translating gives CAIRTGSSGANVLTF.

This clonotype was observed a handful of times. For the CDR3, the DNA is TGCAGTGCTAGAGATAGAAGGAGCGGGAGTAGCACAGATACGCAGTATTTT. Its translation: CSARDRRSGSSTDTQYF. The chain uses TRBV20-1 and TRBJ2-3; 8 positions match TRBD2. The ends lost 0 bases at V and 0 bases at J; junction bases unmatched: 8. In germline, CDR1 is DFQATT, CDR2 SNEGSKA (reference sequence). The CDR3 totals 17 residues.

The chain is built from TRBV5-1 and TRBJ2-1; D is undetermined. CDR3 length equals 15 residues. The germline gives CDR1 SGHRS, CDR2 YFSETQ. Trimming left V 6 bases short and J 6 bases short, with 19 bases between. CDR3 DNA: TGCGCCAGCACCCTCGTTCCGTTCTCTTCCAATGAGCAGTTCTTC. It encodes CASTLVPFSSNEQFF. Supplemented by reference TRBV5-1 and TRBJ2-1, the full variable domain reads KAGVTQTPRYLIKTRGQQVTLSCSPISGHRSVSWYQQTPGQGLQFLFEYFSETQRNKGNFPGRFSGRQFSNSRSEMNVSTLELGDSALYLCASTLVPFSSNEQFFGPGTRLTVL.

This sequence joins TRBV27 and TRBJ2-3; D remains unclear. Trimming stripped 4 bases from V and 2 bases from J, with 10 bases between. The CDR3 loop spans 14 amino acids. Per the germline V gene, CDR1 is MNHEY and CDR2 is SMNVEV (reference sequence). The CDR3 protein is CASSSKANTDTQYF. As DNA, the CDR3 is TGTGCCAGCAGTTCAAAGGCCAACACAGATACGCAGTATTTT.